A selection of T cell receptor beta chains follows, all from one sample in a study of Ad26.COV2.S vaccination and SARS-CoV-2 variants. TCRdb's copy holds only in-frame clones and misses some; the assay was immunoSEQ multiplex PCR. This sample has roughly 700,000 clones, with roughly 90% found just once. The starting material was peripheral blood, obtained in a trial of Ad26.COV2.S vaccine versus placebo. The receptors were sampled from a person aged 18-65 years who received the Ad26.COV2.S COVID-19 vaccine or a placebo. CDR3s include the opening cysteine and the closing phenylalanine or tryptophan.

v_gene: TRBV7-2; len: 15; j_gene: TRBJ1-5; CDR3aa: CASSLAWQSNQPQHF
v_gene: TRBV18; len: 14; j_gene: TRBJ1-4; CDR3aa: CASSPLGPNEKLFF
v_gene: TRBV5-1; len: 13; j_gene: TRBJ2-7; CDR3aa: CASGLKDPYEQYF
v_gene: TRBV19; len: 14; j_gene: TRBJ2-3; CDR3aa: CAIILAGGTDTQYF
v_gene: TRBV7-9; len: 13; j_gene: TRBJ2-7; CDR3aa: CASSSTGSYEQYF
v_gene: TRBV6-1; len: 16; j_gene: TRBJ2-1; CDR3aa: CASSALLRPRDNEQFF
v_gene: TRBV11-2; len: 17; j_gene: TRBJ2-1; CDR3aa: CASSLTHGTAPIYEQFF
v_gene: TRBV6-6; len: 12; j_gene: TRBJ2-5; CDR3aa: CASSYSGETQYF
v_gene: TRBV5-4; len: 11; j_gene: TRBJ2-7; CDR3aa: CASSIHGEQYF
v_gene: TRBV9; len: 15; j_gene: TRBJ1-5; CDR3aa: CASSEAAGSNQPQHF
v_gene: TRBV15; len: 13; j_gene: TRBJ2-5; CDR3aa: CATSTGGLETQYF
v_gene: TRBV20-1; len: 11; j_gene: TRBJ2-5; CDR3aa: CSPVSQETQYF
v_gene: TRBV6-6; len: 16; j_gene: TRBJ1-2; CDR3aa: CASSYSRDTANYGYTF
v_gene: TRBV27; len: 12; j_gene: TRBJ1-2; CDR3aa: CASTTQGGGYTF
v_gene: TRBV7-9; len: 16; j_gene: TRBJ2-6; CDR3aa: CASSLSGGSGANVLTF
v_gene: TRBV5-6; len: 13; j_gene: TRBJ2-7; CDR3aa: CASSLGGDYEQYF
v_gene: TRBV3-1/TRBV3-2; len: 15; j_gene: TRBJ2-5; CDR3aa: CASSQDLAGVETQYF
v_gene: TRBV5-1; len: 16; j_gene: TRBJ1-4; CDR3aa: CASSLGADEGNEKLFF
v_gene: TRBV6-1; len: 17; j_gene: TRBJ1-3; CDR3aa: CASSEVSGGTLGNTIYF
v_gene: TRBV9; len: 15; j_gene: TRBJ2-6; CDR3aa: CASSRHKGGANVLTF
v_gene: TRBV5-6; len: 16; j_gene: TRBJ1-6; CDR3aa: CASSLKDTSGVSPLHF
v_gene: TRBV5-6; len: 17; j_gene: TRBJ1-2; CDR3aa: CASSLPAGQGNYYGYTF
v_gene: TRBV12-3/TRBV12-4; len: 13; j_gene: TRBJ2-7; CDR3aa: CASTTTGGYEQYF
v_gene: TRBV5-1; len: 16; j_gene: TRBJ2-2; CDR3aa: CASSLTLASNTGELFF
v_gene: TRBV7-9; len: 13; j_gene: TRBJ1-1; CDR3aa: CAILGPSNAEAFF
v_gene: TRBV19; len: 13; j_gene: TRBJ1-4; CDR3aa: CASSTRANEKLFF
v_gene: TRBV2; len: 13; j_gene: TRBJ2-7; CDR3aa: CASHQGNTYEQYF
v_gene: TRBV5-4; len: 14; j_gene: TRBJ2-6; CDR3aa: CASSSLDGANVLTF
v_gene: TRBV30; len: 14; j_gene: TRBJ1-3; CDR3aa: CAWTRDFSGNTIYF
v_gene: TRBV19; len: 12; j_gene: TRBJ2-1; CDR3aa: CASSIGTTNPFF
v_gene: TRBV7-2; len: 17; j_gene: TRBJ2-3; CDR3aa: CASSLVSGDGGTDTQYF
v_gene: TRBV3-1/TRBV3-2; len: 17; j_gene: TRBJ2-5; CDR3aa: CASSQDPPRLAGRDQYF
v_gene: TRBV18; len: 14; j_gene: TRBJ2-4; CDR3aa: CASSPSTPAHIQYF
v_gene: TRBV30; len: 17; j_gene: TRBJ2-4; CDR3aa: CAWRPTGLAGPRDIQYF
v_gene: TRBV12-3/TRBV12-4; len: 13; j_gene: TRBJ1-2; CDR3aa: CASSLEFVTVYTF
v_gene: TRBV29-1; len: 13; j_gene: TRBJ1-2; CDR3aa: CSVDVQGIGGYTF
v_gene: TRBV29-1; len: 12; j_gene: TRBJ2-7; CDR3aa: CSGQGGNYEQYF
v_gene: TRBV2; len: 15; j_gene: TRBJ2-2; CDR3aa: CASRRASVNTGELFF
v_gene: TRBV18; len: 15; j_gene: TRBJ2-2; CDR3aa: CASSWDSTNTGELFF
v_gene: TRBV29-1; len: 11; j_gene: TRBJ1-1; CDR3aa: CSVKTVTEAFF
v_gene: TRBV24-1; len: 13; j_gene: TRBJ2-2; CDR3aa: CAAGDPYTGELFF
v_gene: TRBV30; len: 13; j_gene: TRBJ1-6; CDR3aa: CAWRDRADSPLHF
v_gene: TRBV6-6; len: 14; j_gene: TRBJ1-3; CDR3aa: CASSYSGAGNTIYF
v_gene: TRBV19; len: 14; j_gene: TRBJ1-1; CDR3aa: CASSITGVATEAFF
v_gene: TRBV3-1/TRBV3-2; len: 17; j_gene: TRBJ2-5; CDR3aa: CASSHRLAGGLKETQYF
v_gene: TRBV5-1; len: 16; j_gene: TRBJ2-1; CDR3aa: CASSTLLAGGRNEQFF
v_gene: TRBV10-3; len: 17; j_gene: TRBJ2-2; CDR3aa: CAISESPGQLNTGELFF
v_gene: TRBV10-3; len: 14; j_gene: TRBJ2-1; CDR3aa: CAIRDYRVNNEQFF